The present T cell receptor (beta chain) was sequenced within a study of identical twins. Overall study findings and caveats: For cord blood, abundant beta clonotypes had fewer insertions, unlike memory repertoires, which showed none. Twin pairs' shared out-of-frame alpha sequences were enriched in low generation probability.

This clonotype was seen only a few times. What it binds is not known. This CDR3 contains 17 residues. Per the germline V gene, CDR1 is SGHTA and CDR2 is FQGNSA. V gave up 5 bases and J gave up 0 bases; unmatched junction bases: 12. TCRdb analysed the 5' RACE reads with MiXCR anew, one entry per CDR3 protein. The sample yields around 370,000 distinct CDR3 sequences, about 9% seen once. The sequence was collected from a woman aged 50 to 65 in good health. This chain links TRBV7-2 with TRBJ2-7; 8 nucleotides line up with TRBD2. Input material: naive T cells sorted from blood. CDR3 in amino acids: CASSPFGRGFSSYEQYF. As DNA, the CDR3 is TGTGCCAGCAGCCCTTTCGGGAGGGGTTTTAGCTCCTACGAGCAGTACTTC.